These 13 T cell receptor beta chains came from one sample sequenced in a study of response to subunit inactivated influenza vaccine (dated by TCRdb to 2016 to 2019). Library generation was performed with RT-PCR. The instrument given in TCRdb is Illumina HiSeq 2500. TCRdb trimmed public reads at Q25 via fastp, called clones via MiXCR and kept in-frame beta chains. Here each entry gathers all rows of one CDR3 protein and keeps the most common genes and DNA. Recorded for this sample are more than 500,000 distinct CDR3 sequences; roughly 12% of them occurred a single time. The top ten clonotypes cover 9.5% to 12% of the sample. These data are also associated with another study on T cells expressing NK-cell markers. The second study's authors report: The TCR beta cDNA libraries were made using 5'RACE template switching, a step that added both a universal primer site and unique molecular identifiers.

The sample was PBMCs from blood, taken on the day of vaccination. All receptors come from a man aged 45-65 years who received an inactivated influenza vaccine. Donor details come from another sample of the same person, matched by shared clones.

In this sample, this clonotype turned up once. J is TRBJ1-5 and V is TRBV10-3; no clear D. Trimming stripped 0 bases from V and 3 bases from J, with 9 bases between. CDR3 length: 15 amino acids. In germline, CDR1 is ENHRY, CDR2 SYGVKD. As DNA, the CDR3 is TGTGCCATCAGTGAGTCAGGAGGATTCAATCAGCCCCAGCATTTT. Translated: CAISESGGFNQPQHF.

The chain uses TRBV28 and TRBJ1-5; D unclear. Germline V gene data show CDR1 as MDHEN and CDR2 as SYDVKM. The CDR3 contains 14 residues. The V gene lost 1 base and the J gene lost 6 bases, with 10 bases spanning the gap. The CDR3 region is CASSLSVLGQPQHF. CDR3 DNA: TGTGCCAGCAGTTTATCTGTCCTGGGTCAGCCCCAGCATTTT.

This rearrangement joins TRBV9 to TRBJ2-1; perhaps TRBD1 as D (5 bases). Looked up from germline, CDR1 is SGDLS and CDR2 is YYNGEE. CDR3 size: 14 residues. V was trimmed by 0 bases and J by 4 bases, leaving 8 bases between them. In nucleotides, the CDR3 is TGTGCCAGCAGCGTAGACAAGGGGTACAATGAGCAGTTCTTC. Amino acids: CASSVDKGYNEQFF.

This clonotype was seen only a few times. The chain uses TRBV11-2 and TRBJ2-6; D not resolved. Germline V CDR1 and CDR2: SGHAT, FQNNGV. The V gene lost 3 bases and the J gene lost 3 bases, with 6 bases spanning the gap. The CDR3 extends over 14 amino acids. In nucleotides, the CDR3 is TGTGCCAGCAGCTTTTTCCGTGGGGCCAACGTCCTGACTTTC. This sequence encodes CASSFFRGANVLTF. The whole variable domain, remainder taken from reference TRBV11-2 and TRBJ2-6, is EAGVAQSPRYKIIEKRQSVAFWCNPISGHATLYWYQQILGQGPKLLIQFQNNGVVDDSQLPKDRFSAERLKGVDSTLKIQPAKLEDSAVYLCASSFFRGANVLTFGAGSRLTVL.

This clonotype was observed a handful of times. The chain recombines TRBV27 with TRBJ2-1; the D gene is possibly TRBD1 (6 bases). There are 16 residues in the CDR3. The V and J ends lost 2 bases and 1 base respectively, with 12 bases between them. In germline, CDR1 is MNHEY, CDR2 SMNVEV (reference sequence). CDR3 loop: CASSLEKGVSYNEQFF. The CDR3 coding sequence is TGTGCCAGCAGTTTAGAGAAGGGGGTTTCCTACAATGAGCAGTTCTTC.

The chain joins TRBV6-1 to TRBJ1-4; D remains ambiguous. Trimming shortened V by 6 bases and J by 7 bases, and 15 bases separated the two germline ends. The germline gives CDR1 MNHNS, CDR2 SASEGT. This CDR3 is 14 amino acids long. Here the CDR3 reads CASSQGGWGEKLFF. CDR3 bases: TGTGCCAGCAGCCAAGGCGGTTGGGGTGAAAAACTGTTTTTT.

This clonotype was seen at least ten times. The chain combines TRBV4-3 with TRBJ1-6; D may be TRBD1 (5 bases). Germline V gene data show CDR1 as LGHNA and CDR2 as YSLEER. V was shortened by 1 base and J by 6 bases, with 13 bases between the two germline ends. This CDR3 comprises 16 residues. The CDR3: CASSQAPGGINSPLHF. The CDR3 DNA reads as TGCGCCAGCAGCCAAGCCCCGGGGGGTATTAATTCACCCCTCCACTTT.

With respect to this clonotype: A much larger clone differs by one base, so this may be a read error. V gene TRBV7-2 combines with J gene TRBJ2-2; 11 bases are a match to TRBD1. The CDR3 has 18 residues. Germline loops: CDR1 SGHTA, CDR2 FQGNSA. Trimming took 2 bases from V and 4 from J; bases not matched to a gene: 9. Here the CDR3 DNA reads TGTGCCAGCAGCTTAACGGACAGGGGGCACGGGGGCACCGGGGAGCTGTTTTTT. It translates to CASSLTDRGHGGTGELFF.

The rearrangement joins TRBV7-9 to TRBJ2-6; weak D call: TRBD1 (5 bases). Germline assignment: CDR1 SEHNR and CDR2 FQNEAQ (reference sequence). The CDR3 length is 15 residues. Deletions cut 4 bases from V and 0 bases from J, with 7 bases between. CDR3 amino acids: CASSSGISGANVLTF. The CDR3 DNA reads as TGTGCCAGCAGCTCAGGGATCTCTGGGGCCAACGTCCTGACTTTC.

There are many counts of this clonotype. This chain uses TRBV24-1 with TRBJ2-2; possible D gene TRBD1, 6 bases. The ends were cut back, 5 bases at V and 5 bases at J, with 11 bases in the middle. CDR1 and CDR2 from the germline V gene are KGHDR and SFDVKD. The CDR3 totals 14 residues. The CDR3 is CATSGRTGTGELFF. The CDR3 coding sequence is TGTGCCACCAGTGGCAGAACAGGGACCGGGGAGCTGTTTTTT.

This clonotype showed up many times. This sequence joins TRBV29-1 and TRBJ2-7; 7 bases map to TRBD2. The CDR3 loop spans 12 amino acids. Germline trimming cut 7 bases from V and 2 bases from J; bases unmatched to any gene: 5. Germline assignment: CDR1 SQVTM and CDR2 ANQGSEA. Written as DNA, the CDR3 is TGCAGCGGGGGGAGGGGAACCTACGAGCAGTACTTC. It translates to CSGGRGTYEQYF.

This clonotype has at least ten counts. The chain employs TRBV3-1 and TRBJ1-1, with TRBD1 matching over 8 bases. V was clipped by 4 bases and J by 1 base; unmatched bases: 5. The CDR3 loop spans 15 amino acids. The germline gives CDR1 LGHDT, CDR2 YNNKEL (reference sequence). The DNA for the CDR3 is TGTGCCAGCAGCCGCGGTGGGACAGGGAACACTGAAGCTTTCTTT. Protein sequence: CASSRGGTGNTEAFF.

The chain recombines TRBV7-9 with TRBJ2-3, with D maybe TRBD2 (5 bases). The CDR3 is 16 amino acids. Trimming left V 4 bases short and J 0 bases short, with 14 bases between. Germline CDR1 reads SEHNR; CDR2 reads FQNEAQ (reference sequence). The CDR3, as DNA: TGTGCCAGCAGCTCAGGAGAGTGGAGGAGCACAGATACGCAGTATTTT. This sequence encodes CASSSGEWRSTDTQYF.